This T cell receptor beta chain is drawn from a study of cytomegalovirus exposure and HLA in healthy donors. Points from the study as a whole: Analyzed later, association rates of TCRs varied across HLA loci, with DRB1 most and HLA-C fewest.

With regard to this clone: The target antigen is unknown.

PCR amplification relied on 60 Vbeta primers (plus 13 Jbeta primers). Sequencing was performed with immunoSEQ multiplex PCR; in TCRdb, only in-frame clones are kept and a portion is missing. The data include about 190,000 clones; the top ten clones carry roughly 0.98%. This CDR3 comprises 16 residues. V was clipped by 1 base and J by 2 bases, with 13 bases between them. CDR1 is LGHNA, CDR2 YNFKEQ, per germline. Sequencing was done on a sample of PBMCs. The clonotype originates from a woman in her twenties or thirties in good health and CMV-seropositive. The chain recombines TRBV4-2 with TRBJ2-3; a weak D match, TRBD2 (6 bases). DNA of the CDR3: TGTGCCAGCAGCCAAGTCGGGCGGGGTCCCACAGATACGCAGTATTTT. This sequence encodes CASSQVGRGPTDTQYF.